What follows describes a single T cell receptor (beta chain). Its antigen has not been determined. No much larger clone is present one base from it, and per-base qualities are unavailable. These data are taken from a study of technical replicates of blood from a few donors (dated by TCRdb to 2016 to 2017). The V end gives up 6 bases and the J end 2 bases, leaving 12 bases in the junction not matched to a gene. Inclusive of the bounding cysteine and phenylalanine, the CDR3 is 16 residues long. CDR3 DNA only is kept here, 48 bases in frame from base 1. Reading the germline V gene gives CDR1 SQVTM and CDR2 ANQGSEA. Library creation used the immunoSEQ multiplex PCR assay. The table was pulled from immuneACCESS by TCRdb, which kept in-frame rearrangements only. Such tables lose some clones; where checked, under half of the loss comes from unresolved V genes, and the rest has no known cause. Across this sample there are approximately 75,000 clones, with just under 95% seen only once. 0.4% to 0.45% of the sample is in the top ten clones.

The V gene is TRBV29-1 and the J gene is TRBJ2-2, with 7 central nucleotides matching TRBD1. What was sequenced was T cells isolated from PBMCs. The sequence was collected from a human donor in good health. In nucleotide form, the sequence is TGCAGCGTCTATGGACAGGCCGGACATAACACCGGGGAGCTGTTTTTT. Its protein is CSVYGQAGHNTGELFF.